Listed below are T cell receptor beta chains from one sample, sequenced in a study of shared clonotypes between healthy human individuals. TCRdb's copy holds only in-frame clones and misses some; the assay was immunoSEQ multiplex PCR. In the table there are 600,000 to 750,000 clones, less than 95% of which are singletons. The source material was memory CD8+ T cells from PBMCs. The receptor set was obtained from a man aged 18-30 years in good health. Some clones in this sample may be carry-over from other donors' samples. The CDR3 runs from the conserved cysteine through the conserved F or W. Fields, in order: clone size, V gene, J gene, CDR3 protein. Clone sizes are given selectively: once, few, many, or a class where the clone is expanded.

NA	TRBV5-6	TRBJ2-3	CASSLRGVLADTQYF
NA	TRBV28	TRBJ1-5	CASSPRTARNQPQHF
NA	TRBV7-6	TRBJ1-2	CASSFGGHYGYTF
NA	TRBV19	TRBJ2-7	CASSIVRGLSSYEQYF
NA	TRBV9	TRBJ1-2	CASSVGGAGQGYTF
NA	TRBV27	TRBJ2-7	CASSFSRGPHIYEQYF
NA	TRBV9	TRBJ1-1	CASSPLGGLSTEAFF
NA	TRBV7-3	TRBJ1-1	CASSWPGQGTEAFF
once	TRBV7-8	TRBJ2-7	CASSSPETGTPSYEQYF
NA	TRBV4-2	TRBJ1-4	CASRGYTRDRAVFNEKLFF
NA	TRBV13	TRBJ2-4	CASSPPGGLAKNIQYF
NA	TRBV27	TRBJ2-7	CASSLSGSLSYEQYF
NA	TRBV2	TRBJ2-5	CASSEGAGIQETQYF
NA	TRBV4-2	TRBJ2-2	CASSQDLRMTERDTGELFF
NA	TRBV27	TRBJ1-1	CASSPVDWNTEAFF
NA	TRBV27	TRBJ2-5	CASSPVASLLETQYF
NA	TRBV7-9	TRBJ2-7	CASSPEGGRRYEQYF
NA	TRBV6-6	TRBJ1-3	CASSYFPSSSGNTIYF
NA	TRBV4-3	TRBJ2-7	CASSQGSSGYEQYF
NA	TRBV19	TRBJ1-1	CASSKAGTAFF
NA	TRBV5-1	TRBJ1-1	CASSLVRNTEAFF
NA	TRBV6-6	TRBJ2-7	CASSYSGTSGNYEQYF